This T cell receptor beta chain was retrieved from a study of spatial heterogeneity in lung cancer. About the research overall: Strong correlation linked TCR transcript counts in tumor regions to a T cell module score derived from matched bulk RNA-seq.

Study-level findings and limits: Within tumors, counts of expanded alpha and beta TCRs tracked tumor mutation counts.

This clonotype ranks as medium-sized. Its antigen is undetermined. As to time point: sample taken at primary tumor resection. The donor population consisted of approximately 68 patients with untreated, early-stage non-small cell lung cancer. In each case, whole RNA from tumor, nontumor lung or frozen PBMC was sequenced unsorted. V lost 4 bases and J 2 bases, leaving 16 bases between the germline ends. This CDR3 has 16 amino acids. The germline V gene has CDR1 SGHVS and CDR2 FQNEAQ. On each TCR cDNA molecule, a unique molecular identifier was present. TCRdb used MiXCR to reprocess the 5' RACE reads, holding one entry per CDR3 protein. The sample contains around 2,600 distinct CDR3 sequences, 8% to 9.5% of which appear only once.

The chain recombines TRBV7-8 with TRBJ2-3; D might be TRBD1 (6 bases). This clonotype originated in a male donor with early-stage non-small cell lung cancer. Sample: lung tumor tissue, taken at surgery. The CDR3 bases are TGTGCCAGCAGCTCCTCCAACAGGGAGAACACAGATACGCAGTATTTT. This encodes CASSSSNRENTDTQYF. Full variable domain (outside the CDR3, taken from reference TRBV7-8 and TRBJ2-3): GAGVSQSPRYKVAKRGQDVALRCDPISGHVSLFWYQQALGQGPEFLTYFQNEAQLDKSGLPSDRFFAERPEGSVSTLKIQRTQQEDSAVYLCASSSSNRENTDTQYFGPGTRLTVL.